The TCR beta chain described here comes from a study of cytomegalovirus exposure and HLA in healthy donors (dated by TCRdb to 2016 to 2017). A note on the overall study: According to a later analysis, the 120 or so validation repertoires were produced on the same platform as the roughly 700 repertoires of the first cohort. The study aimed to test whether signatures of past pathogen exposure could be identified by cataloging public T cell receptors. Along with the approximately 600-subject first cohort, a separate validation cohort of around 110 different subjects was used. The study combined high-throughput TCR immunosequencing, statistical association of individual TCRs with disease status, and machine learning to predict cytomegalovirus infection status.

The library relied on the immunoSEQ multiplex PCR assay. As for the authors' bioinformatics: A statistical classification framework was built to diagnose cytomegalovirus status from the catalog of TCR beta chain sequences. As stored in TCRdb, this immuneACCESS dataset retains in-frame rearrangements with V and J assigned. A fraction of the clones does not appear; measured against another copy, unresolved V genes explain less than half of the discrepancy, and the remainder lacks a known reason. The DNA gave D and trimming, while V, J and clone size come from that table. The sample table records about 120,000 clones; 88% of these occur just once. Clones ranked in the top ten supply 4% to 5.5% of the sample. Overall study results and their limits: A few of the identified cytomegalovirus-associated TCR beta chains were confirmed in vitro to be specific for cytomegalovirus antigens. A total of about 180 TCR beta chains were listed by the study as associated with cytomegalovirus. The classifier was reported to diagnose cytomegalovirus status with high specificity and sensitivity in both the original and validation cohorts. The authors suggested that the approach could potentially be generalized to other disease states and immunological phenotypes. While some public TCRs were present in many individuals, most TCR sequences turned up only very rarely across donors. Subsequent analysis determined that TCRs grouped into clusters in the first cohort also showed a tendency toward co-occurrence across the 90 to 150 validation repertoires, and approximately 93% of cluster scores exceeded 0. A later analysis lacked HLA typing for the validation cohort, so it scored co-occurrence in that cohort across all 110 or so repertoires.

A remark on this clone: This receptor's antigen is unknown. Base qualities are not at hand, and no much larger clone is one base apart.

Separate from the approximately 690-subject first cohort, the validation cohort of more than 90 subjects was the group to which the donors belonged. The CDR3 runs 13 residues from the cysteine to the phenylalanine. The entry retains the CDR3 DNA only, 39 bases that are in frame from base 1. CDR1 MNHEY and CDR2 SMNVEV are derived from the germline V gene (reference sequence). Cut back by 4 bases and 2 bases, the V and J ends lie 8 bases apart. The sample comprised PBMCs. The source of this sequence is a young man in good health and CMV-seropositive. This chain joins TRBV27 to TRBJ1-1; the D gene lacks a confident call. The CDR3 reads CASSWRGNTEAFF. In nucleotide form, the sequence is TGTGCCAGCAGTTGGCGGGGTAACACTGAAGCTTTCTTT.